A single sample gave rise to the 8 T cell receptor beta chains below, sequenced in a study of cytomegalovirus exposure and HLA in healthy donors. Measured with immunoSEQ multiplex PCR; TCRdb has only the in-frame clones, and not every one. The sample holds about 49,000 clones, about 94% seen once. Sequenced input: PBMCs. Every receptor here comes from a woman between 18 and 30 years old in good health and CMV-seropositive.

CDR3 DNA: TGTGCCAGCAGCGTTGGGACAGCGAATAACTATGGCTACACCTTC. Its protein product is CASSVGTANNYGYTF. The chain links TRBV9 to TRBJ1-2; 7 bases line up with TRBD1. This CDR3 region has 15 residues. V lost 2 bases to trimming and J lost 1 base; unmatched junction nucleotides: 5. Germline CDR1 and CDR2: SGDLS and YYNGEE.

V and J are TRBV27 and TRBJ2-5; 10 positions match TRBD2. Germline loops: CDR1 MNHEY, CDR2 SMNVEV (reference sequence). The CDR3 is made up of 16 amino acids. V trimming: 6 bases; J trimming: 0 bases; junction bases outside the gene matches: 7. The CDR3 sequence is CASSPLAGADQETQYF. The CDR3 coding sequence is TGTGCCAGCAGCCCCCTAGCGGGAGCCGACCAAGAGACCCAGTACTTC.

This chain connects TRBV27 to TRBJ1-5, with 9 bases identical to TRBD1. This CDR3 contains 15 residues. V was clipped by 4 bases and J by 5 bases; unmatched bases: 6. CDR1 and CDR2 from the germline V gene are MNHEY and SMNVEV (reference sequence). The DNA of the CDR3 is TGTGCCAGCAGTTCCTGGGGACAGGGAGATCAGCCCCAGCATTTT. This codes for CASSSWGQGDQPQHF.

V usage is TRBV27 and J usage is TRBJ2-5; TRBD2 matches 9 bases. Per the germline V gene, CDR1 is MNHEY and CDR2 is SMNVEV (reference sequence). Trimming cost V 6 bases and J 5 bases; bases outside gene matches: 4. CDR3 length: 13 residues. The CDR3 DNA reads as TGTGCCAGCAGAATAAGCGGGAGGGAGACCCAGTACTTC. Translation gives CASRISGRETQYF.

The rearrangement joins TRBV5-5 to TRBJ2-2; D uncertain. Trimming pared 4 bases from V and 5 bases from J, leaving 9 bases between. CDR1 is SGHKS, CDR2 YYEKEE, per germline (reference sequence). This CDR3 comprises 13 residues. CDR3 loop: CASSAEVTGELFF. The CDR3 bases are TGTGCCAGCAGCGCTGAGGTTACCGGGGAGCTGTTTTTT.

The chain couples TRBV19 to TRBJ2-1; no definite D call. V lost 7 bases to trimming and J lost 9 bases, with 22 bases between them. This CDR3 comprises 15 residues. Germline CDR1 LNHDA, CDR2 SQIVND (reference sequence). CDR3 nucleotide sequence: TGTGCCAGTACCCCGCGTGGGCCGCCCCGCAGTGAGCAGTTCTTC. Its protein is CASTPRGPPRSEQFF.

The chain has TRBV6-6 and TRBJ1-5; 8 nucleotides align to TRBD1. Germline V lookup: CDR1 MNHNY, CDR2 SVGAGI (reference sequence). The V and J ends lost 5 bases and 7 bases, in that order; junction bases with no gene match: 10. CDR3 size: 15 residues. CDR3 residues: CASSTTGQGEQPQHF. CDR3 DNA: TGTGCCAGCAGTACTACAGGACAGGGCGAACAGCCCCAGCATTTT.

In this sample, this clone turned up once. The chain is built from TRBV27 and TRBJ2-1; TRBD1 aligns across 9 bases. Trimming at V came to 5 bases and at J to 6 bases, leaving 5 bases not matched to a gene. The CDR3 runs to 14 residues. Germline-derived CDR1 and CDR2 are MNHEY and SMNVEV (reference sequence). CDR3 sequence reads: CASSPDRGVNEQFF. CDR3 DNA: TGTGCCAGCAGTCCAGACAGGGGGGTCAATGAGCAGTTCTTC.